The rows below give T cell receptor beta chains drawn from one sample of a study of cytotoxic CD8 clonotypes in ibrutinib-treated CLL. Generated by immunoSEQ multiplex PCR, the TCRdb table keeps only in-frame clones and is missing some. The table lists 250,000 to 350,000 clones, roughly four fifths of them singletons. Sequencing was performed on PBMCs, taken at disease progression, from a patient treated with ibrutinib. The origin of the receptors is a human donor with chronic lymphocytic leukemia. The CDR3 runs from the conserved cysteine through the conserved F or W. A D gene is named only where the DNA matches it firmly. Only part of the rows carry a size: once, few, many, or a class if the clone is expanded.

J: TRBJ1-5; size: .; D: .; V: TRBV28; DNA: TGTGCCAGCAGTTTCGGTCCCCATCAGCCCCAGCATTTT; CDR3: CASSFGPHQPQHF
J: TRBJ2-7; size: .; D: .; V: TRBV7-2; DNA: TGTGCCAGCAGCTTAACGTCGGGTTCCAAAGTCATCTACGAGCAGTACTTC; CDR3: CASSLTSGSKVIYEQYF
J: TRBJ2-7; size: .; D: .; V: TRBV29-1; DNA: TGCAGCGTGGAGGCCCGGACGGATTCCTACGAGCAGTACTTC; CDR3: CSVEARTDSYEQYF
J: TRBJ2-3; size: .; D: .; V: TRBV28; DNA: TGTGCCAGCACCTTTACTCCAGATACGCAGTATTTT; CDR3: CASTFTPDTQYF
J: TRBJ2-7; size: .; D: .; V: TRBV7-2; DNA: TGTGCCAGCAGCACTGGGACCGCTAGCTCCTACGAGCAGTACTTC; CDR3: CASSTGTASSYEQYF
J: TRBJ1-2; size: .; D: .; V: TRBV19; DNA: TGTGCCAGTAGGGGGACGATGGCGGTTGGCTACACCTTC; CDR3: CASRGTMAVGYTF
J: TRBJ1-1; size: .; D: .; V: TRBV6-1; DNA: TGTGCCAGCATCGTAGTTTTGGGGGAAGCTTTCTTT; CDR3: CASIVVLGEAFF
J: TRBJ1-4; size: .; D: .; V: TRBV28; DNA: TGTGCCAGCAGACGGGGAAGGGGGTTTAATGAAAAACTGTTTTTT; CDR3: CASRRGRGFNEKLFF
J: TRBJ2-7; size: .; D: .; V: TRBV5-1; DNA: TGCGCCAGCAGCTTGGGTGCATACGAGCAGTACTTC; CDR3: CASSLGAYEQYF
J: TRBJ2-7; size: .; D: TRBD1; V: TRBV19; DNA: TGTGCCAGTAGTACCCCGGGACAGGTCGACGAGCAGTACTTC; CDR3: CASSTPGQVDEQYF
J: TRBJ2-7; size: .; D: .; V: TRBV9; DNA: TGTGCCAGCAGCCCCGGGACAATCCCCTACGAGCAGTACTTC; CDR3: CASSPGTIPYEQYF
J: TRBJ1-1; size: .; D: .; V: TRBV14; DNA: TGTGCCAGCAGCCAAGATGTGACGAACACTGAAGCTTTCTTT; CDR3: CASSQDVTNTEAFF
J: TRBJ2-2; size: .; D: .; V: TRBV11-2; DNA: TGTGCCAGCAGCTTAGTTTCAGGGGGGACCGGGGAGCTGTTTTTT; CDR3: CASSLVSGGTGELFF
J: TRBJ2-7; size: .; D: .; V: TRBV6-6; DNA: TGTGCCAGCAGTTACCCACTAGGTTACGAGCAGTACTTC; CDR3: CASSYPLGYEQYF
J: TRBJ2-2; size: .; D: TRBD1; V: TRBV18; DNA: TGTGCCAGCTCACCGGACAGGGGAGCCGGGGAGCTGTTTTTT; CDR3: CASSPDRGAGELFF
J: TRBJ2-5; size: .; D: TRBD2; V: TRBV29-1; DNA: TGCAGCGTTGACGCCGAGCGACTAGCGGGGGGGCCAGAGACCCAGTACTTC; CDR3: CSVDAERLAGGPETQYF
J: TRBJ2-1; size: once; D: TRBD2; V: TRBV4-2; DNA: TGTGCCAGCAGCCAATACTCACTCGACGGGGGGTACTACAATGAGCAGTTCTTC; CDR3: CASSQYSLDGGYYNEQFF
J: TRBJ1-6; size: .; D: .; V: TRBV7-6; DNA: TGTGCCAGCAGCTTAGTGGGAAATTCACCCCTCCACTTT; CDR3: CASSLVGNSPLHF
J: TRBJ2-7; size: few; D: TRBD1; V: TRBV28; DNA: TGTGCCAGCAGCCCCGGGACAGGGTTCCGGGAAAGTTCCTACGAGCAGTACTTC; CDR3: CASSPGTGFRESSYEQYF
J: TRBJ1-6; size: .; D: .; V: TRBV2; DNA: TGTGCCAGCAGTAACCTGACAGGCCCCTATAATTCACCCCTCCACTTT; CDR3: CASSNLTGPYNSPLHF
J: TRBJ1-2; size: few; D: .; V: TRBV28; DNA: TGTGCCAGCACCCCCAGGAGGGCTGGCTACACCTTC; CDR3: CASTPRRAGYTF
J: TRBJ2-7; size: .; D: TRBD2; V: TRBV2; DNA: TGTGCCAGCACCCTTGGACTAGCGTTAGGGGTGGAGCAGTACTTC; CDR3: CASTLGLALGVEQYF
J: TRBJ1-2; size: .; D: .; V: TRBV19; DNA: TGTGCCAGTAGTATACGGTCACTAAGGGGATCGGGTGGCTACACCTTC; CDR3: CASSIRSLRGSGGYTF
J: TRBJ2-2; size: few; D: .; V: TRBV10-1; DNA: TGCGCCAGCGCGGGGACAATAACCGGGGAGCTGTTTTTT; CDR3: CASAGTITGELFF
J: TRBJ2-3; size: .; D: .; V: TRBV19; DNA: TGTGCCAGTATAAACCTAGATACGCAGTATTTT; CDR3: CASINLDTQYF
J: TRBJ1-4; size: once; D: TRBD1; V: TRBV5-1; DNA: TGCGCCAGCAGCTTGGAGGGTACAGGGGTTTTTGAAAAACTGTTTTTT; CDR3: CASSLEGTGVFEKLFF
J: TRBJ2-7; size: .; D: .; V: TRBV6-6; DNA: TGTGCCAGCAGGACAGACGGAGTCAAGTTTGACGAGCAGTACTTC; CDR3: CASRTDGVKFDEQYF
J: TRBJ1-4; size: .; D: .; V: TRBV25-1; DNA: TGTGCCAGCAGGGTCGGGCGGGAAAAACTGTTTTTT; CDR3: CASRVGREKLFF
J: TRBJ2-5; size: .; D: .; V: TRBV6-6; DNA: TGTGCCAGCAGTTACACACGGTTAAGGGAGACCCAGTACTTC; CDR3: CASSYTRLRETQYF
J: TRBJ1-2; size: once; D: .; V: TRBV2; DNA: TGTGCCAGCAGTGCGAAGTCCCAGGCCCCTAACTATGGCTACACCTTC; CDR3: CASSAKSQAPNYGYTF
J: TRBJ1-1; size: few; D: .; V: TRBV5-1; DNA: TGCGCCAGCAGCCCATATGCAATGAACACTGAAGCTTTCTTT; CDR3: CASSPYAMNTEAFF
J: TRBJ2-1; size: .; D: .; V: TRBV10-1; DNA: TGCGCCAGCAGTGAAGAGCACTTCAATGAGCAGTTCTTC; CDR3: CASSEEHFNEQFF
J: TRBJ1-5; size: .; D: TRBD1; V: TRBV7-6; DNA: TGTGCCAGCAGCCAAACAGGGGGCAAGGGCAATCAGCCCCAGCATTTT; CDR3: CASSQTGGKGNQPQHF
J: TRBJ1-5; size: .; D: .; V: TRBV19; DNA: TGTGCCAGTAGTTTTGGGTCGGGCCAGCCCCAGCATTTT; CDR3: CASSFGSGQPQHF
J: TRBJ1-1; size: .; D: .; V: TRBV5-6; DNA: TGTGCCAGCAGCTTGAGGGCCCCCTCTGCGGGGGCTTTCTTT; CDR3: CASSLRAPSAGAFF
J: TRBJ2-7; size: .; D: .; V: TRBV10-3; DNA: TGTGCCATCAGTGAGACAGACGAGCAGTACTTC; CDR3: CAISETDEQYF
J: TRBJ2-1; size: .; D: TRBD2; V: TRBV7-2; DNA: TGTGCCAGCAGCTTAGCGGACGCGTCACTAGCGGGGGATGAGCAGTTCTTC; CDR3: CASSLADASLAGDEQFF
J: TRBJ1-2; size: .; D: .; V: TRBV4-1; DNA: TGCGCCAGCAGCCAAGAGTTAGCAGGGAGCCATGGCTACACCTTC; CDR3: CASSQELAGSHGYTF
J: TRBJ1-5; size: .; D: .; V: TRBV18; DNA: TGTGCCAGCTCACCAGGAGCCCACCCCAATCAGCCCCAGCATTTT; CDR3: CASSPGAHPNQPQHF
J: TRBJ1-5; size: .; D: .; V: TRBV27; DNA: TGTGCCAGCAGTTTCGGAGGTTTCAATCAGCCCCAGCATTTT; CDR3: CASSFGGFNQPQHF
J: TRBJ2-3; size: .; D: .; V: TRBV14; DNA: TGTGCCAGCAGCCGACCCGGCCCAGATACGCAGTATTTT; CDR3: CASSRPGPDTQYF
J: TRBJ2-7; size: .; D: .; V: TRBV5-5; DNA: TGTGCCAGCAGCTTGGCCCGAGGAGGCGAGCAGTACTTC; CDR3: CASSLARGGEQYF
J: TRBJ2-7; size: .; D: TRBD1; V: TRBV15; DNA: TGTGCCACCCCAGGGGGACGGTACTTC; CDR3: CATPGGRYF
J: TRBJ1-4; size: .; D: .; V: TRBV5-1; DNA: TGCGCCAGCAGCTTACAGGGAAATCGGGAAAAACTGTTTTTT; CDR3: CASSLQGNREKLFF
J: TRBJ1-2; size: .; D: .; V: TRBV6-1; DNA: TGTGCCAGCAGTCCCCAGGGTAACTATGGCTACACCTTC; CDR3: CASSPQGNYGYTF
J: TRBJ2-5; size: .; D: .; V: TRBV29-1; DNA: TGCAGCGTTGATCCAAAAGAGACCCAGTACTTC; CDR3: CSVDPKETQYF
J: TRBJ1-6; size: .; D: .; V: TRBV6-5; DNA: TGTGCCAGCAGTTACTCGTTCAATTCACCCCTCCACTTT; CDR3: CASSYSFNSPLHF
J: TRBJ2-1; size: .; D: .; V: TRBV5-1; DNA: TGCGCCAGCAGCCCCGAGACGGTAGGGTACAATGAGCAGTTCTTC; CDR3: CASSPETVGYNEQFF
J: TRBJ1-2; size: .; D: .; V: TRBV6-1; DNA: TGTGCCAGCAGTGAAGCTGGGCAGGTATCTAACTATGGCTACACCTTC; CDR3: CASSEAGQVSNYGYTF
J: TRBJ2-2; size: .; D: TRBD2; V: TRBV5-1; DNA: TGCGCCAGCAGCCCTCCGGGACTAGCGGGAACGGGCACCGGGGAGCTGTTTTTT; CDR3: CASSPPGLAGTGTGELFF
J: TRBJ1-6; size: .; D: .; V: TRBV19; DNA: TGTGCCAGTAATCAGGGATTTTATTCACCCCTCCACTTT; CDR3: CASNQGFYSPLHF